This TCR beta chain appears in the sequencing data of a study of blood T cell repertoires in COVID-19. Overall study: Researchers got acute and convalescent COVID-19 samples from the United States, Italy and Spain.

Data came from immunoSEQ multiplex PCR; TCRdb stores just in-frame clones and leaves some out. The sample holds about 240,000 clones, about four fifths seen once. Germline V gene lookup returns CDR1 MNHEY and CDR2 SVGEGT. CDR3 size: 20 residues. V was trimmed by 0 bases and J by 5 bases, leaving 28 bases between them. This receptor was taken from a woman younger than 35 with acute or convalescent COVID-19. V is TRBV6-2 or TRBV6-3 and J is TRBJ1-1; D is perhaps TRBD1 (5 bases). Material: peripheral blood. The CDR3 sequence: CASSYSTRVSKNPGGTEAFF. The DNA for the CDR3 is TGTGCCAGCAGTTACTCGACCAGGGTCAGTAAAAACCCCGGGGGAACTGAAGCTTTCTTT.